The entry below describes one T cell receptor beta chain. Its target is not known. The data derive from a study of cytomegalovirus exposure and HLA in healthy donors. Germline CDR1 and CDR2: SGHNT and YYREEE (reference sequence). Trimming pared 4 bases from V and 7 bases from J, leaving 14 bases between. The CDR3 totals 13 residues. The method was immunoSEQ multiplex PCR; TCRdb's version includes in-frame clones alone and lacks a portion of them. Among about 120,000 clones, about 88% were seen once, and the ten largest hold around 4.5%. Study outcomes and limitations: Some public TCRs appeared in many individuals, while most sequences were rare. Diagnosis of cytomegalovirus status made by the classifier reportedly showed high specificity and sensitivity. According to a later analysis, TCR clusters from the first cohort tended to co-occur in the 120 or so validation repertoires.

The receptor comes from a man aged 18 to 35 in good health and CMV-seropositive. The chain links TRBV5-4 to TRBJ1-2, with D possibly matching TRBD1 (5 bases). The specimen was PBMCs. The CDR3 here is CASSPGQGGGYTF. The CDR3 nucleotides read TGTGCCAGCAGCCCGGGGCAGGGAGGTGGCTACACCTTC.